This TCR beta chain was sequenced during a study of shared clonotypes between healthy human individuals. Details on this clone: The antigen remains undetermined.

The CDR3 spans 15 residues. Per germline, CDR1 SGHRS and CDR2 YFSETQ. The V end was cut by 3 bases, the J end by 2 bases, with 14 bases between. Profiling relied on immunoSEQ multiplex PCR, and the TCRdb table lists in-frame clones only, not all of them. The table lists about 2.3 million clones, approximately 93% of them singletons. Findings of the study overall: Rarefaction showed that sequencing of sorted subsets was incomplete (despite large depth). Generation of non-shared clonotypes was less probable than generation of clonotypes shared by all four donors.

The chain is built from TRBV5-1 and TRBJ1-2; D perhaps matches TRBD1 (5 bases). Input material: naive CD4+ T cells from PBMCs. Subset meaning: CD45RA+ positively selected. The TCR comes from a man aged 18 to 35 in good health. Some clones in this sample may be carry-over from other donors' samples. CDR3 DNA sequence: TGCGCCAGCAGCTGGGGACGGCAGACCAACTATGGCTACACCTTC. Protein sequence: CASSWGRQTNYGYTF.